Described below is a single T cell receptor (beta chain) sequence and its context. In the original analysis: Estimated nucleated cell counts came from reference gene primer amplification. TCRdb's copy holds only in-frame clones and misses some; the assay was immunoSEQ multiplex PCR. From that table come the V and J calls and clone size; the DNA was used to work out D and trimming. The repertoire holds fewer than 150,000 clones, 85% to 90% seen once, with about 4.3% in the top ten. This sample was included in a study of blood T cell repertoires in COVID-19. Study background: The United States, Italy and Spain were the sources of the acute and convalescent COVID-19 samples. In each case, the material was cDNA or gDNA derived from T cells, B-cell-depleted T cells, or PBMCs.

The CDR3 is 17 amino acids. Trimming removed 4 bases at V and 3 bases at J, with 19 bases between. Germline CDR1 ENHRY, CDR2 SYGVKD. The receptor was isolated from a middle-aged woman with acute or convalescent COVID-19. The J gene is TRBJ2-1, the V gene TRBV10-3, with a weak D call TRBD2 (7 bases). Material: peripheral blood. The CDR3 coding sequence is TGTGCCATCAGTGGGGGCGGGGGCCTTTCCCTCTACAATGAGCAGTTCTTC. As protein: CAISGGGGLSLYNEQFF.